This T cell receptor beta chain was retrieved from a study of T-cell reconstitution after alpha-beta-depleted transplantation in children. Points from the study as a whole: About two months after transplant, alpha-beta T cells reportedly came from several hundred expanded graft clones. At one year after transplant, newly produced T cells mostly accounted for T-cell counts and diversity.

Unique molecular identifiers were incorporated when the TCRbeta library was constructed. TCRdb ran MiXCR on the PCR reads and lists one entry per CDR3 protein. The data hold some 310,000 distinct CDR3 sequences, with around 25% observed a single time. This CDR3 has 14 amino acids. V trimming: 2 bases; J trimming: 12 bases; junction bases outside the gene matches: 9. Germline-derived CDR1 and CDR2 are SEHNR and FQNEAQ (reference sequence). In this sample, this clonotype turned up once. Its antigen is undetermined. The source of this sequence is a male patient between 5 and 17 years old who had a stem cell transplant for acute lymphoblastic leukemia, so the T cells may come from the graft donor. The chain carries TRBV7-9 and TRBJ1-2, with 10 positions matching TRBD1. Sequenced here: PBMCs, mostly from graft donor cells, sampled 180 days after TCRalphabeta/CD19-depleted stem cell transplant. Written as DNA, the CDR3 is TGTGCCAGCAGCTTAAGAAGGGACAGGGGCGGCGACACCTTC. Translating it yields CASSLRRDRGGDTF.